What follows is one TCR beta chain and its context. This sample was taken from a study of T cell changes during pregnancy in multiple sclerosis. Method: immunoSEQ multiplex PCR; TCRdb's copy keeps in-frame clones and lacks some. The table has tens of thousands of clones, roughly 92% seen once. V lost 4 bases and J lost 4; bases outside the gene matches: 13. Germline values: CDR1 SGDLS, CDR2 YYNGEE. CDR3 size: 16 residues. This sequence originates from a female donor with multiple sclerosis, enrolled in a pregnancy study. J is TRBJ1-2 and V is TRBV9; 7 bases agree with TRBD1. The sample here was peripheral blood, taken after pregnancy. CDR3 loop: CASSPRDRQLSYGYTF. Written as DNA, the CDR3 is TGTGCCAGCAGCCCCCGGGACAGACAACTAAGCTATGGCTACACCTTC.